A single sample is the source of the 13 T cell receptor beta chains below, sequenced in a study of T cell repertoires and HLA-DP antigens. Only in-frame clones appear in the TCRdb table, and some are missing; sequencing was by immunoSEQ multiplex PCR. Here the sample spans roughly 70,000 clones, about 80% being singletons. These TCRs' antigens remain unknown. The sequenced sample consisted of CD4+ T cells from PBMCs. These receptors were obtained from a man between 60 and 75 years old in good health and CMV-seronegative.

J is TRBJ2-3 and V is TRBV15, with unresolved D. CDR1 and CDR2 from the germline V gene are LNHNV and YYDKDF (reference sequence). Trimming pared 3 bases from V and 6 bases from J, leaving 13 bases between. CDR3 length: 14 amino acids. DNA for the CDR3: TGTGCCACCAGCAGTCCGGGCAGCTCGGATACGCAGTATTTT. This encodes CATSSPGSSDTQYF.

V is TRBV18 and J is TRBJ1-1, with TRBD1 matching over 7 bases. V trimming: 1 base; J trimming: 4 bases; junction bases outside the gene matches: 9. The CDR3 covers 16 residues. CDR1 and CDR2 from the germline V gene are KGHSH and LQKENI. The CDR3 loop is CASSPQSGQAGTEAFF. CDR3 nucleotides: TGTGCCAGCTCACCACAATCCGGACAGGCGGGCACTGAAGCTTTCTTT.

The V and J genes are TRBV7-2 and TRBJ1-1; maybe TRBD1 (5 bases). This CDR3 has 16 amino acids. V shed 0 bases and J shed 5 bases, with 16 bases lying between them. Looked up from germline, CDR1 is SGHTA and CDR2 is FQGNSA. The CDR3 coding sequence is TGTGCCAGCAGCTTAGCCTACGGGGCCCGGAGGACTGAAGCTTTCTTT. As protein: CASSLAYGARRTEAFF.

The V call is TRBV15, the J call TRBJ1-2; D uncertain. This CDR3 is built from 14 residues. V was pared by 0 bases and J by 4 bases, with 9 bases between. CDR1 is LNHNV, CDR2 YYDKDF, per germline (reference sequence). CDR3 nucleotides: TGTGCCACCAGCAGAGACGGGGAGGTCTATGGCTACACCTTC. It encodes CATSRDGEVYGYTF.

V usage is TRBV7-9 and J usage is TRBJ1-6, with a tentative D call TRBD1 (6 bases). This CDR3 contains 15 residues. The germline CDR1 and CDR2 sequences are SEHNR and FQNEAQ (reference sequence). V lost 0 bases and J lost 10, with 13 bases in between. CDR3 DNA sequence: TGTGCCAGCAGCTTAGCACAGGGACATCGGTCACCCCTCCACTTT. Translated, it gives CASSLAQGHRSPLHF.

This sequence joins TRBV19 and TRBJ2-7; 7 positions agree with TRBD1. The germline V gene encodes CDR1 LNHDA and CDR2 SQIVND (reference sequence). This CDR3 is 15 amino acids long. J gave up 3 bases and V 7 bases, and 12 bases lay outside the gene matches. As DNA, the CDR3 is TGTGCCAGTAATACCATAGGGGGACAGAACTACGAGCAGTACTTC. Residues: CASNTIGGQNYEQYF.

The CDR3 here is CASSPQGGSGGGDTQYF. DNA of the CDR3: TGCGCCAGCAGCCCACAGGGGGGTAGCGGGGGCGGAGATACGCAGTATTTT. The chain joins TRBV5-1 to TRBJ2-3; a possible D gene is TRBD2 (9 bases). The CDR3 sequence is 17 residues long. V was shortened by 4 bases and J by 5 bases, with 23 bases between the two germline ends. Per germline, CDR1 SGHRS and CDR2 YFSETQ.

J is TRBJ2-3 and V is TRBV2; 8 bases match TRBD1. The CDR3 length is 15 residues. V dropped 7 bases and J dropped 1; count of bases not matched to a gene: 7. Germline CDR1 is SNHLY and CDR2 is FYNNEI. CDR3 sequence reads: CASTIQGQGTDTQYF. The CDR3 nucleotides read TGTGCCAGCACGATTCAGGGACAGGGCACAGATACGCAGTATTTT.

The V call is TRBV5-5, the J call TRBJ1-1; the D gene is possibly TRBD1 (5 bases). Per germline, CDR1 SGHKS and CDR2 YYEKEE (reference sequence). V was cut by 7 bases and J by 3 bases, with 19 bases left in between. The CDR3 has 15 residues. The CDR3 region is CASASLGGGHTEAFF. The CDR3 DNA sequence: TGTGCCAGCGCGTCCCTGGGGGGAGGGCACACTGAAGCTTTCTTT.

CDR3 DNA sequence: TGTGCCAGCAGTGATCTTGTTACACAAGAGACCCAGTACTTC. Protein product: CASSDLVTQETQYF. The rearrangement links TRBV2 to TRBJ2-5; no clear D. V lost 3 bases to trimming and J lost 2 bases, with 10 bases between them. The CDR3 extends over 14 amino acids. The germline V gene has CDR1 SNHLY and CDR2 FYNNEI. Full variable domain (rest looked up from reference TRBV2 and TRBJ2-5): EPEVTQTPSHQVTQMGQEVILRCVPISNHLYFYWYRQILGQKVEFLVSFYNNEISEKSEIFDDQFSVERPDGSNFTLKIRSTKLEDSAMYFCASSDLVTQETQYFGPGTRLLVL.

This rearrangement joins TRBV5-1 to TRBJ2-1; 7 bases line up with TRBD1. V lost 0 bases and J lost 2; bases outside the gene matches: 2. Germline assignment: CDR1 SGHRS and CDR2 YFSETQ. The CDR3 consists of 15 residues. The CDR3 nucleotides are TGCGCCAGCAGCTTGGAGGGACAGACCTACAATGAGCAGTTCTTC. This sequence encodes CASSLEGQTYNEQFF.

The chain links TRBV10-3 to TRBJ1-1; 8 bases match TRBD1. The ends lost 10 bases at V and 0 bases at J; junction bases unmatched: 4. The CDR3 covers 13 residues. The V gene's germline CDR1 is ENHRY and CDR2 SYGVKD. Written as DNA, the CDR3 is TGTGCCACACAGGGGGGGGTGAACACTGAAGCTTTCTTT. As protein: CATQGGVNTEAFF.

The chain links TRBV19 to TRBJ2-7; 7 nucleotides agree with TRBD1. Germline V CDR1 and CDR2: LNHDA, SQIVND (reference sequence). The V segment lost 8 bases and the J segment 2 bases; nucleotides outside the gene matches: 9. The CDR3 runs 14 residues. Here the CDR3 reads CASSPGQSTYEQYF. CDR3 DNA sequence: TGTGCCAGTTCTCCGGGACAGTCGACCTACGAGCAGTACTTC.